Each of the 32 T cell receptor beta chains below was sequenced from the same sample in a study of blood T cell repertoires in COVID-19. Produced via immunoSEQ multiplex PCR; TCRdb's table is partial and in-frame only. The sample has about 150,000 clones, about four fifths seen once. Material for sequencing was peripheral blood. These receptors were taken from a man between 65 and 80 years old with acute or convalescent COVID-19.

The chain recombines TRBV28 with TRBJ1-2; 10 bases agree with TRBD1. The ends lost 6 bases at V and 7 bases at J; junction bases unmatched: 5. Per the germline V gene, CDR1 is MDHEN and CDR2 is SYDVKM. CDR3 length: 13 residues. CDR3 coding DNA: TGTGCCAGCAGCCCGGGACAGGGGCCTGGCTACACCTTC. It is translated as CASSPGQGPGYTF.

This chain connects TRBV28 to TRBJ1-1, with D maybe TRBD1 (6 bases). The germline CDR1 and CDR2 sequences are MDHEN and SYDVKM. The CDR3 contains 17 residues. Trimming left V 7 bases short and J 1 base short, with 22 bases between. The CDR3 sequence: CASTESVGALSNTEAFF. The CDR3 coding sequence is TGTGCCAGCACGGAGAGCGTGGGGGCGCTCTCGAACACTGAAGCTTTCTTT.

This clone appeared a few times. The rearrangement uses TRBV6-5 and TRBJ1-4, with 9 bases identical to TRBD1. Trimming at V came to 2 bases and at J to 7 bases, leaving 5 bases not matched to a gene. CDR3 length equals 15 residues. CDR1 and CDR2 (germline): MNHEY, SVGAGI. The CDR3 region has the DNA TGTGCCAGCAGTTACAGAGGACAGGGGATTGAAAAACTGTTTTTT. This encodes CASSYRGQGIEKLFF.

This clone was found a few times. The chain has TRBV19 and TRBJ2-4; 8 positions agree with TRBD2. The V gene's germline CDR1 is LNHDA and CDR2 SQIVND (reference sequence). The CDR3 has 16 amino acids. V shed 5 bases and J 7 bases; nucleotides not matched to a gene: 13. CDR3 amino acids: CASSPTGAGGGNIQYF. The CDR3 nucleotides read TGTGCCAGTAGTCCGACCGGTGCGGGGGGTGGGAACATTCAGTACTTC. Looking up the rest from reference TRBV19 and TRBJ2-4 gives the full variable domain: DGGITQSPKYLFRKEGQNVTLSCEQNLNHDAMYWYRQDPGQGLRLIYYSQIVNDFQKGDIAEGYSVSREKKESFPLTVTSAQKNPTAFYLCASSPTGAGGGNIQYFGAGTRLSVL.

The chain carries TRBV7-3 and TRBJ2-2; 10 nucleotides align to TRBD1. This CDR3 spans 15 amino acids. Germline V gene sequence: CDR1 SGHTA, CDR2 FQGTGA. V was clipped by 5 bases and J by 4 bases; unmatched bases: 4. In DNA form, the CDR3 reads TGTGCCAGCAGCCCGGGACAGGGGATCACCGGGGAGCTGTTTTTT. Its protein product is CASSPGQGITGELFF.

The sample holds one count of this clone. V usage is TRBV19 and J usage is TRBJ1-2; D gene unclear. With 5 bases removed from V and 2 bases from J, the gap between germline ends came to 9 bases. Germline CDR1 and CDR2: LNHDA and SQIVND (reference sequence). CDR3 length: 13 residues. The CDR3 reads CASSAGNNYGYTF. The CDR3, as DNA: TGTGCCAGTAGTGCCGGGAACAACTATGGCTACACCTTC.

For this clone: At one boundary the junction diverges from the germline segment, which might be a read error. The chain recombines TRBV2 with TRBJ2-1; TRBD2 matches 10 bases. The CDR3 totals 13 residues. Germline lookup yields CDR1 SNHLY and CDR2 FYNNEI. This CDR3 is CASSENLSGGKVF. CDR3 DNA: TGTGCCAGCAGTGAGAATCTTAGCGGGGGGAAGGTCTTC. Looking up the rest from reference TRBV2 and TRBJ2-1 gives the full variable domain: EPEVTQTPSHQVTQMGQEVILRCVPISNHLYFYWYRQILGQKVEFLVSFYNNEISEKSEIFDDQFSVERPDGSNFTLKIRSTKLEDSAMYFCASSENLSGGKVFGPGTRLTVL.

The gene calls are TRBV27 and TRBJ1-4, with 8 bases matching TRBD1. Trimming cost V 4 bases and J 7 bases; bases outside gene matches: 11. Germline loops: CDR1 MNHEY, CDR2 SMNVEV (reference sequence). CDR3 length equals 16 residues. The CDR3 coding sequence is TGTGCCAGCAGTTCATCCTCCGGGACAGGCGGTGAAAAACTGTTTTTT. Translated: CASSSSSGTGGEKLFF.

The chain carries TRBV5-4 and TRBJ2-3; 8 positions match TRBD1. CDR1 is SGHNT, CDR2 YYREEE, per germline (reference sequence). CDR3 length equals 15 residues. V lost 6 bases, J lost 2 bases, and 8 bases stayed unmatched. In DNA, the CDR3 is TGTGCCAGCACGGCACAGGGGGGTACCACAGATACGCAGTATTTT. Translated, it gives CASTAQGGTTDTQYF.

The chain recombines TRBV18 with TRBJ2-1; D uncertain. The CDR3 extends over 13 amino acids. The V gene's germline CDR1 is KGHSH and CDR2 LQKENI. V gave up 3 bases and J gave up 4 bases, with 7 bases separating them. CDR3 sequence reads: CASSPDSYNEQFF. The CDR3 DNA is TGTGCCAGCTCACCCGACTCATACAATGAGCAGTTCTTC.

The chain joins TRBV2 to TRBJ2-1, with 11 bases fitting TRBD2. Losses at the gene ends were 6 bases for V and 2 bases for J; bases not matched to a gene: 3. Per the germline V gene, CDR1 is SNHLY and CDR2 is FYNNEI. This CDR3 spans 15 amino acids. CDR3 in amino acids: CASSLAGGAYNEQFF. The CDR3 DNA follows: TGTGCCAGCAGCTTAGCGGGAGGGGCCTACAATGAGCAGTTCTTC.

This clone was seen only once. The V and J genes are TRBV5-1 and TRBJ2-1; TRBD2 matches 7 bases. This CDR3 region has 15 residues. CDR1 is SGHRS, CDR2 YFSETQ, per germline. J lost 3 bases, V lost 0 bases, and 3 bases had no gene match. DNA of the CDR3: TGCGCCAGCAGCTTGGTATTAGCGGGCTACAATGAGCAGTTCTTC. Amino acid sequence: CASSLVLAGYNEQFF.

This clone came up once. The rearrangement uses TRBV5-6 and TRBJ2-2, with D uncertain. The CDR3 extends over 14 amino acids. The germline V gene encodes CDR1 SGHDT and CDR2 YYEEEE. Trimming took 0 bases from V and 1 from J, leaving 4 bases between them. For the CDR3, the DNA is TGTGCCAGCAGCTTGGTTAGGAACACCGGGGAGCTGTTTTTT. The encoded protein is CASSLVRNTGELFF.

The gene calls are TRBV24-1 and TRBJ2-1; D perhaps matches TRBD1 (6 bases). Per the germline V gene, CDR1 is KGHDR and CDR2 is SFDVKD. Deletions cut 2 bases from V and 12 bases from J, with 10 bases between. This CDR3 region has 12 residues. The CDR3 sequence: CATSDSGVGQFF. CDR3 nucleotides: TGTGCCACCAGTGATTCAGGGGTTGGGCAGTTCTTC.

The chain couples TRBV28 to TRBJ1-1; 7 bases align to TRBD1. CDR1 MDHEN and CDR2 SYDVKM come from the germline V gene. The CDR3 loop spans 16 amino acids. Trimming at V came to 5 bases and at J to 2 bases, leaving 11 bases not matched to a gene. The CDR3 is CASSQTGTAPNTEAFF. In nucleotides, the CDR3 is TGTGCCAGCAGTCAAACCGGGACAGCCCCTAACACTGAAGCTTTCTTT.

This clone was observed a few times. The chain has TRBV19 and TRBJ2-1; D perhaps matches TRBD2 (6 bases). Germline-derived CDR1 and CDR2 are LNHDA and SQIVND (reference sequence). The CDR3 extends over 13 amino acids. Trimming stripped 8 bases from V and 5 bases from J, with 13 bases between. For the CDR3, the DNA is TGTGCCAGTGGGCTAGCGAACAACAATGAGCAGTTCTTC. It encodes CASGLANNNEQFF.

The V call is TRBV11-2, the J call TRBJ1-4; D gene ambiguous. V was cut by 0 bases and J by 0 bases, with 14 bases left in between. Germline lookup yields CDR1 SGHAT and CDR2 FQNNGV. There are 18 residues in the CDR3. CDR3 sequence (DNA): TGTGCCAGCAGCTTAGAGTTGTCGGTCTTTGCAACTAATGAAAAACTGTTTTTT. Translation: CASSLELSVFATNEKLFF.

The chain couples TRBV10-3 to TRBJ1-5; D is unresolved. CDR1 ENHRY and CDR2 SYGVKD come from the germline V gene. Trimming removed 6 bases from V and 9 bases from J, with 9 bases in between. The CDR3 length is 11 residues. CDR3 loop: CAISPGGPQHF. The DNA for the CDR3 is TGTGCCATCAGCCCGGGAGGGCCCCAGCATTTT.

The V call is TRBV30, the J call TRBJ1-2; D not resolved. CDR3 length equals 12 residues. Trimming stripped 1 base from V and 4 bases from J, with 7 bases between. Per the germline V gene, CDR1 is GTSNPN and CDR2 is SVGIG (reference sequence). CDR3 sequence: CAWSGTFYGYTF. In DNA, the CDR3 is TGTGCCTGGAGTGGCACTTTCTATGGCTACACCTTC.

This chain connects TRBV29-1 to TRBJ2-5; 9 nucleotides agree with TRBD1. The length of the CDR3 is 12 residues. Looked up from germline, CDR1 is SQVTM and CDR2 is ANQGSEA. V lost 6 bases, J lost 5 bases, and 4 bases stayed unmatched. The CDR3 bases are TGCAGCGTACAGGGGGCGCGGGAGACCCAGTACTTC. Protein sequence: CSVQGARETQYF.

This rearrangement joins TRBV11-2 to TRBJ2-5, with 10 bases matching TRBD2. J gave up 5 bases and V 3 bases, and 6 bases lay outside the gene matches. The germline V gene has CDR1 SGHAT and CDR2 FQNNGV. CDR3 length equals 15 residues. The CDR3 DNA reads as TGTGCCAGCAGCTTCGTAGCGGGAGGCGGGGAGACCCAGTACTTC. It specifies CASSFVAGGGETQYF.

The rearrangement links TRBV7-2 to TRBJ2-1; D call uncertain. This CDR3 has 16 residues. Germline CDR1 is SGHTA and CDR2 is FQGNSA. With 5 bases removed from V and 5 bases from J, the gap between germline ends came to 19 bases. This CDR3 is CASSASRIPSDNEQFF. CDR3 nucleotides: TGTGCCAGCAGCGCATCCCGTATACCTTCGGACAATGAGCAGTTCTTC.

The chain couples TRBV7-2 to TRBJ2-3; no reliable D call. V was cut by 7 bases and J by 2 bases, with 4 bases left in between. Looked up from germline, CDR1 is SGHTA and CDR2 is FQGNSA. CDR3 length: 11 amino acids. The CDR3 region is CASIFTDTQYF. The CDR3 DNA is TGTGCCAGCATATTCACAGATACGCAGTATTTT.

The chain employs TRBV25-1 and TRBJ1-1, with a tentative D call TRBD1 (5 bases). Trimming removed 7 bases from V and 0 bases from J, with 9 bases in between. Germline V gives CDR1 MGHDK, CDR2 SYGVNS. This CDR3 is 13 amino acids long. The CDR3 bases are TGTGCCAGCACTGGGGCCATGAACACTGAAGCTTTCTTT. It codes for CASTGAMNTEAFF.

The chain employs TRBV5-1 and TRBJ2-3, with 10 bases fitting TRBD1. Germline V gives CDR1 SGHRS, CDR2 YFSETQ. The CDR3 length is 15 residues. Unmatched junction bases numbered 5, after V lost 7 bases and J lost 0 bases. The CDR3: CASADRGESTDTQYF. The CDR3 bases are TGCGCCAGCGCGGACAGGGGGGAAAGCACAGATACGCAGTATTTT.

The V and J genes are TRBV4-1 and TRBJ2-7; weak D call: TRBD2 (6 bases). Germline V gene lookup returns CDR1 MGHRA and CDR2 YSYEKL. The ends were cut back, 1 base at V and 0 bases at J, with 13 bases in the middle. This CDR3 region has 16 residues. CDR3 loop: CASSQAAEGLSYEQYF. CDR3 coding DNA: TGCGCCAGCAGCCAAGCAGCGGAGGGCCTCTCCTACGAGCAGTACTTC.

This chain connects TRBV27 to TRBJ2-5, with 9 bases lining up with TRBD2. The V gene's germline CDR1 is MNHEY and CDR2 SMNVEV (reference sequence). This CDR3 comprises 14 residues. J was trimmed by 4 bases and V by 10 bases; bases with no gene match: 10. The CDR3 loop is CATSGLAVGETQYF. For the CDR3, the DNA is TGTGCCACCTCGGGACTAGCCGTGGGAGAGACCCAGTACTTC.

V is TRBV5-1 and J is TRBJ1-4; 7 bases fit TRBD1. Trimming removed 4 bases from V and 4 bases from J; junction bases left unmatched: 10. The CDR3 consists of 16 residues. The germline CDR1 and CDR2 sequences are SGHRS and YFSETQ. CDR3 nucleotides: TGCGCCAGCAGCACACAGGGGCAGGGGGGTAATGAAAAACTGTTTTTT. Its translation: CASSTQGQGGNEKLFF.

The CDR3 DNA is TGTGCCAGCAGCTTGGGGCCAAGCGGGACAAACTACGAGCAGTACTTC. Protein sequence: CASSLGPSGTNYEQYF. The genes are TRBV5-4 and TRBJ2-7; D is perhaps TRBD2 (7 bases). Trimming stripped 0 bases from V and 3 bases from J, with 16 bases between. Germline V gene data show CDR1 as SGHNT and CDR2 as YYREEE (reference sequence). The CDR3 consists of 16 residues.

This clone was detected once. J is TRBJ1-1 and V is TRBV6-5, with TRBD1 matching over 7 bases. The CDR3 contains 14 residues. V dropped 5 bases and J dropped 1; count of bases not matched to a gene: 4. Germline loops: CDR1 MNHEY, CDR2 SVGAGI. CDR3: CASSRDSGNTEAFF. DNA for the CDR3: TGTGCCAGCAGTCGGGACAGCGGGAACACTGAAGCTTTCTTT.

This clone appeared a single time. The J gene is TRBJ2-1, the V gene TRBV7-2, with D maybe TRBD1 (7 bases). There are 16 residues in the CDR3. From germline, CDR1 is SGHTA and CDR2 FQGNSA. Trimming pared 6 bases from V and 4 bases from J, leaving 19 bases between. In nucleotides, the CDR3 is TGTGCCAGCAGGGGGCAGGGGGGATTACAATACAATGAGCAGTTCTTC. It specifies CASRGQGGLQYNEQFF. The full variable domain, rest sourced from reference TRBV7-2 and TRBJ2-1, is GAGVSQSPSNKVTEKGKDVELRCDPISGHTALYWYRQSLGQGLEFLIYFQGNSAPDKSGLPSDRFSAERTGGSVSTLTIQRTQQEDSAVYLCASRGQGGLQYNEQFFGPGTRLTVL.

The V call is TRBV30, the J call TRBJ1-6; 12 nucleotides align to TRBD1. Trimming removed 4 bases from V and 7 bases from J; junction bases left unmatched: 5. Germline V gene sequence: CDR1 GTSNPN, CDR2 SVGIG (reference sequence). This CDR3 has 15 residues. The CDR3 spells CAWKGTGGGNSPLHF. The CDR3 coding sequence is TGTGCCTGGAAGGGGACAGGGGGCGGAAATTCACCCCTCCACTTT.